These 15 T cell receptor beta chains were all obtained from the same sample, sequenced in a study of shared clonotypes between healthy human individuals. Naive CD8 cells lacked CD45RO, underwent positive selection for CCR7 and left out terminally differentiated effector memory CD45RA+ cells. Data came from immunoSEQ multiplex PCR; TCRdb stores just in-frame clones and leaves some out. Altogether millions of clones are present, about 93% being singletons, with the ten largest covering roughly 1.7%. Sequences were obtained from naive CD8+ T cells from PBMCs. The receptors originated from a man younger than 35 in good health. Some clones in this sample may be carry-over from other donors' samples.

Concerning this clone itself: The CDR3 carries no conserved terminal phenylalanine or tryptophan, so it likely arises from a read error. The DNA is left out, because the CDR3 cannot be placed on it with certainty; the CDR3 is given as TCRdb lists it. The chain employs TRBV30 and TRBJ2-4; the table names TRBD2, a call not compared with the DNA. Germline V gives CDR1 GTSNPN, CDR2 SVGIG (reference sequence). Termini included, the CDR3 measures 12 amino acids. The CDR3: CAWSAGPGLVYP.

This chain uses TRBV5-1 with TRBJ2-1; D may correspond to TRBD1 or TRBD2 (5 bases each). The CDR3 consists of 13 residues. The germline V and J ends were trimmed by 4 bases and 11 bases, with 16 bases remaining between them. Germline V gene data show CDR1 as SGHRS and CDR2 as YFSETQ. The CDR3 nucleotides read TGCGCCAGCAGCCCCCGGGACCCGACCCAGCAGTTCTTC. This translates into CASSPRDPTQQFF.

On this clone: Being one base from a much bigger clone, this may be a read error. This chain connects TRBV4-1 to TRBJ1-1, with D uncertain. The CDR3 spans 12 residues. Germline V gene sequence: CDR1 MGHRA, CDR2 YSYEKL. The CDR3 spells CASSWGNTEAFF. The CDR3 nucleotides are TGTGCCAGCAGCTGGGGGAACACTGAAGCTTTCTTT.

V usage is TRBV25-1 and J usage is TRBJ1-2, with a tentative D call TRBD1 (5 bases). Trimming pared 2 bases from V and 3 bases from J, leaving 13 bases between. The CDR3 length is 15 residues. Germline values: CDR1 MGHDK, CDR2 SYGVNS. DNA of the CDR3: TGTGCCAGCAGTGAAGGGACCACTGCCTACTATGGCTACACCTTC. Its protein product is CASSEGTTAYYGYTF.

The V call is TRBV19, the J call TRBJ2-7; TRBD1 matches 9 bases. Trimming took 4 bases from V and 3 from J; bases not matched to a gene: 4. Germline V gene sequence: CDR1 LNHDA, CDR2 SQIVND (reference sequence). This CDR3 comprises 14 residues. The CDR3 loop is CASSTGQGHYEQYF. The CDR3 nucleotides read TGTGCCAGTAGTACAGGACAGGGGCACTACGAGCAGTACTTC.

CDR3 protein: CASSQDGFGQGGSYQPQHF. The CDR3 DNA reads TGCGCCAGCAGCCAAGATGGATTCGGACAGGGCGGGTCTTATCAGCCCCAGCATTTT. This chain joins TRBV4-1 and TRBJ1-5; TRBD1 matches at 8 bases. J gave up 5 bases and V 0 bases, and 15 bases lay outside the gene matches. The germline CDR1 and CDR2 sequences are MGHRA and YSYEKL. The CDR3 is 19 residues long.

The CDR3 DNA reads TGTGCCAGCAGTATGGGGACCACTCGGTGGACTGAAGCTTTCTTT. Its protein is CASSMGTTRWTEAFF. This chain links TRBV6-1 with TRBJ1-1; possibly TRBD1 for D (5 bases). This CDR3 spans 15 amino acids. Looked up from germline, CDR1 is MNHNS and CDR2 is SASEGT. Trimming removed 5 bases at V and 5 bases at J, with 18 bases between.

Worth noting for this clone: Other DNA sequences of this sample code for an identical CDR3. The chain employs TRBV9 and TRBJ2-1; a weak D match, TRBD2 (6 bases). There are 15 residues in the CDR3. Germline values: CDR1 SGDLS, CDR2 YYNGEE. V was trimmed by 3 bases and J by 0 bases, leaving 10 bases between them. Written as DNA, the CDR3 is TGTGCCAGCAGCGAAAGCGGGTTCTCCTACAATGAGCAGTTCTTC. As protein: CASSESGFSYNEQFF.

This clone was observed a few times. Other DNA sequences in the sample encode the same CDR3. J is TRBJ2-7 and V is TRBV28; 7 positions agree with TRBD1. The CDR3 is made up of 13 amino acids. Looked up from germline, CDR1 is MDHEN and CDR2 is SYDVKM. Losses at the gene ends were 5 bases for V and 2 bases for J; bases not matched to a gene: 3. CDR3 in amino acids: CASSDRDPYEQYF. The CDR3 DNA reads TGTGCCAGCAGTGACAGGGACCCCTACGAGCAGTACTTC.

The CDR3 here is CASSPNGEQYF. CDR3 coding DNA: TGTGCCAGCAGCCCAAACGGGGAGCAGTACTTC. The V call is TRBV11-2, the J call TRBJ2-7; D unresolved. With 5 bases removed from V and 7 bases from J, the gap between germline ends came to 9 bases. Germline CDR1 and CDR2: SGHAT and FQNNGV. The CDR3 loop spans 11 amino acids.

The rearrangement links TRBV25-1 to TRBJ2-3; 14 nucleotides agree with TRBD2. Germline V lookup: CDR1 MGHDK, CDR2 SYGVNS. Trimming cost V 3 bases and J 3 bases; bases outside gene matches: 8. The CDR3 has 18 amino acids. The CDR3 DNA sequence: TGTGCCAGCAGTGAGCCTCCTGGACTAGCGGGAGGAACAGATACGCAGTATTTT. Translated, it gives CASSEPPGLAGGTDTQYF. The full variable domain, its missing parts supplied by reference TRBV25-1 and TRBJ2-3, is EADIYQTPRYLVIGTGKKITLECSQTMGHDKMYWYQQDPGMELHLIHYSYGVNSTEKGDLSSESTVSRIRTEHFPLTLESARPSHTSQYLCASSEPPGLAGGTDTQYFGPGTRLTVL.

About this clone: Other DNA sequences within the sample encode an identical CDR3. This chain joins TRBV29-1 and TRBJ2-1; D ambiguous. Per germline, CDR1 SQVTM and CDR2 ANQGSEA. Trimming took 4 bases from V and 8 from J, leaving 6 bases between them. The CDR3 length is 10 residues. CDR3: CSVGGYEQFF. The CDR3 region has the DNA TGCAGCGTTGGTGGGTATGAGCAGTTCTTC.

This rearrangement joins TRBV9 to TRBJ1-4, with 9 bases identical to TRBD1. The CDR3 extends over 18 amino acids. Trimming removed 2 bases from V and 6 bases from J; junction bases left unmatched: 14. Germline CDR1 SGDLS, CDR2 YYNGEE. CDR3 DNA sequence: TGTGCCAGCAGCGTGGGACAGGGTATAAGTCTTGCGGATGAAAAACTGTTTTTT. It is translated as CASSVGQGISLADEKLFF.

The chain is built from TRBV2 and TRBJ2-1; tentatively, D is TRBD2 (5 bases). Trimming cost V 7 bases and J 2 bases, with 9 bases left between them. The CDR3 has 13 amino acids. From germline, CDR1 is SNHLY and CDR2 FYNNEI. This chain's CDR3 is CASKADTYNEQFF. CDR3 DNA sequence: TGTGCCAGCAAAGCGGATACCTACAATGAGCAGTTCTTC.

This rearrangement joins TRBV19 to TRBJ1-2; 7 bases map to TRBD1. CDR1 is LNHDA and CDR2 is SQIVND in the germline V gene (reference sequence). V shed 9 bases and J 3 bases; nucleotides not matched to a gene: 7. The CDR3 extends over 13 amino acids. This CDR3 is CASGEGAHYGYTF. The DNA for the CDR3 is TGTGCCAGCGGGGAGGGGGCTCACTATGGCTACACCTTC.